The rows below give T cell receptor beta chains drawn from one sample of a study of cytomegalovirus exposure and HLA in healthy donors. The protocol was immunoSEQ multiplex PCR, while the TCRdb copy is restricted to in-frame clones and leaves out a portion. Here the sample spans under 200,000 clones, roughly nine tenths being singletons. Sequencing input: PBMCs. These receptors were obtained from a young man in good health and CMV-seropositive. Both conserved end residues are part of each CDR3. The D gene is left open where the match is weak. A clone size is listed for some rows: how often the clone was seen (once, few, many), or a class if it is expanded.

v_call	clone_size	d_call	j_call	cdr3_length	cdr3_aa	cdr3_nt
TRBV18	NA	NA	TRBJ1-1	14	CASSPGGGRAEAFF	TGTGCCAGCTCACCCGGGGGAGGTAGAGCTGAAGCTTTCTTT
TRBV6-1	once	TRBD1	TRBJ2-7	14	CASSTRQGPLEQYF	TGTGCCAGCAGTACAAGACAGGGCCCCCTGGAGCAGTACTTC
TRBV10-2	NA	NA	TRBJ1-1	12	CASREVSTEAFF	TGCGCCAGCAGGGAGGTCTCCACTGAAGCTTTCTTT
TRBV7-9	NA	NA	TRBJ2-3	16	CASSLGTTLGTDTQYF	TGTGCCAGCAGCTTAGGAACAACTCTCGGGACAGATACGCAGTATTTT
TRBV6-1	NA	TRBD1	TRBJ2-5	15	CASSEATGGQETQYF	TGTGCCAGCAGTGAAGCGACAGGGGGCCAAGAGACCCAGTACTTC
TRBV5-1	NA	NA	TRBJ1-2	15	CASSLVSGDLFGYTF	TGCGCCAGCAGCTTGGTCTCGGGGGACTTATTCGGCTACACCTTC
TRBV23-1	NA	NA	TRBJ2-5	14	CASSRGRDQETQYF	TGCGCCAGCAGTCGAGGCAGGGACCAAGAGACCCAGTACTTC
TRBV27	NA	NA	TRBJ2-7	14	CASSLRGRGSEQYF	TGTGCCAGCAGTTTAAGGGGAAGGGGGTCCGAGCAGTACTTC
TRBV29-1	NA	NA	TRBJ1-4	14	CSVARQATNEKLFF	TGCAGCGTCGCTAGACAGGCAACTAATGAAAAACTGTTTTTT
TRBV6-5	NA	TRBD2	TRBJ2-1	15	CASSSGTSGSTEQFF	TGTGCCAGCAGTTCCGGGACTAGCGGGAGCACTGAGCAGTTCTTC
TRBV5-1	NA	NA	TRBJ2-3	16	CASSLGAYTSTDTQYF	TGCGCCAGCAGCTTGGGAGCGTATACTAGCACAGATACGCAGTATTTT
TRBV19	NA	NA	TRBJ1-5	13	CASSILQHQPQHF	TGTGCCAGTAGTATCCTACAGCATCAGCCCCAGCATTTT
TRBV7-9	NA	TRBD1	TRBJ1-2	17	CASSARIQGEKGYGYTF	TGTGCCAGCAGCGCCCGAATACAGGGGGAAAAGGGCTATGGCTACACCTTC
TRBV23-1	NA	NA	TRBJ1-1	18	CASSQIPLSGAFGTEAFF	TGCGCCAGCAGTCAAATCCCCCTCTCAGGGGCCTTCGGCACTGAAGCTTTCTTT
TRBV28	NA	NA	TRBJ2-2	14	CASTRTPNTGELFF	TGTGCCAGCACCCGGACACCGAACACCGGGGAGCTGTTTTTT
TRBV7-8	NA	TRBD2	TRBJ2-7	15	CASSLELAGGSEQYF	TGTGCCAGCAGCTTAGAACTAGCGGGAGGGAGCGAGCAGTACTTC
TRBV28	NA	TRBD1	TRBJ2-1	16	CASRPRHRGDFGEQFF	TGTGCCAGCAGACCAAGGCACAGGGGTGACTTCGGTGAGCAGTTCTTC
TRBV7-9	NA	TRBD2	TRBJ2-1	16	CASSLDLAGAYNEQFF	TGTGCCAGCAGCTTAGACCTAGCGGGAGCTTACAATGAGCAGTTCTTC